This TCR beta chain was obtained from a study of blood T cell repertoires in COVID-19. At the level of the study: The study drew acute and convalescent COVID-19 samples from the United States, Italy and Spain. PBMCs, B-cell-depleted T cells, or T cells were the source of the cDNA or gDNA that made up the material.

Per the authors' pipeline: Estimates of nucleated cell counts were drawn from the amplification of reference gene primers. Clones were sequenced by immunoSEQ multiplex PCR, and TCRdb holds only the in-frame ones, with some missing. The V and J calls and clone size come from that table; D and trimming were worked out from the DNA. Among about 230,000 clones, around four fifths were seen once, and the ten largest hold 4.5% to 6.5%. Specimen: peripheral blood. This clonotype was obtained from an elderly man with acute or convalescent COVID-19.

CDR3 amino acids: CASSERGTGGASNTGELFF. CDR3 DNA sequence: TGTGCCAGCAGTGAGAGGGGGACAGGGGGCGCATCGAACACCGGGGAGCTGTTTTTT. V usage is TRBV6-1 and J usage is TRBJ2-2; 12 nucleotides agree with TRBD1. J lost 0 bases, V lost 3 bases, and 8 bases had no gene match. Germline lookup yields CDR1 MNHNS and CDR2 SASEGT. The CDR3 is 19 amino acids.